These T cell receptor beta chains were read from a single sample in a study of blood T cell repertoires in COVID-19. The repertoire was sequenced with immunoSEQ multiplex PCR; TCRdb's copy has only in-frame clones and lacks some. Here the sample spans some 150,000 clones, approximately 80% being singletons. Specimen: peripheral blood. These receptors originate from an older woman with active or convalescent COVID-19. Each CDR3 is given with its conserved first and last residue. A D gene is named only where the DNA matches it firmly. Expanded clones get a size class; other rows say once, few or many, or leave the size out.

.	TRBD1	TRBV7-3	TRBJ1-1	CASSTTGDTEAFF	TGTGCCAGCAGCACGACAGGGGACACTGAAGCTTTCTTT
.	.	TRBV19	TRBJ2-1	CASSITWLGAGVPLGEQFF	TGTGCCAGTAGTATCACATGGCTGGGAGCGGGTGTCCCTTTGGGTGAGCAGTTCTTC
.	.	TRBV7-6	TRBJ2-5	CASSLSGPLAETQYF	TGTGCCAGCAGCTTATCAGGGCCTCTGGCAGAGACCCAGTACTTC
once	TRBD1	TRBV28	TRBJ1-6	CASRGGTGTYYNSPLHF	TGTGCCAGCAGGGGGGGGACAGGGACTTATTATAATTCACCCCTCCACTTT
.	.	TRBV2	TRBJ1-5	CASSARAGNQPQHF	TGTGCCAGCAGTGCGCGCGCGGGGAATCAGCCCCAGCATTTT
.	.	TRBV3-1/TRBV3-2	TRBJ1-1	CASSQDDLPMTGNTEAFF	TGTGCCAGCAGCCAAGATGATTTACCTATGACAGGGAACACTGAAGCTTTCTTT
few	.	TRBV28	TRBJ2-7	CASSLLGATYEQYF	TGTGCCAGCAGTTTATTGGGGGCAACCTACGAGCAGTACTTC
.	TRBD1	TRBV11-3	TRBJ1-2	CASSKPPVTGGHHGYTF	TGTGCCAGCAGCAAGCCGCCAGTGACAGGGGGTCATCATGGCTACACCTTC
.	TRBD2	TRBV2	TRBJ2-1	CASSGWGGGNEQFF	TGTGCCAGCAGTGGGTGGGGGGGAGGCAATGAGCAGTTCTTC
.	.	TRBV29-1	TRBJ1-1	CSVESSGYTEAFF	TGCAGCGTTGAATCGAGCGGATACACTGAAGCTTTCTTT
.	.	TRBV5-4	TRBJ2-7	CASSLAPGNYEQYF	TGTGCCAGCAGCTTGGCCCCAGGGAACTACGAGCAGTACTTC
.	.	TRBV20-1	TRBJ1-1	CSARDQIAFF	TGCAGTGCTAGAGATCAAATAGCTTTCTTT
.	.	TRBV29-1	TRBJ2-1	CSVAPKGEPSYNEQFF	TGCAGCGTGGCTCCGAAGGGGGAGCCTTCCTACAATGAGCAGTTCTTC
.	.	TRBV6-2/TRBV6-3	TRBJ2-5	CASSYPERPETQYF	TGTGCCAGCAGTTACCCTGAGCGGCCAGAGACCCAGTACTTC
.	TRBD1	TRBV19	TRBJ1-5	CASSIGAGGSYQPQHF	TGTGCCAGTAGTATAGGGGCAGGGGGCTCCTATCAGCCCCAGCATTTT
few	TRBD1	TRBV28	TRBJ1-4	CASSVPGQFNEKLFF	TGTGCCAGCAGTGTACCGGGACAGTTCAATGAAAAACTGTTTTTT